This TCR beta chain was recorded in a study of Ad26.COV2.S vaccination and SARS-CoV-2 variants. Study-wide context: Ad26.COV2.S shots went into the muscle once or twice, 56 days apart. Broader study findings: Following vaccination, spike-specific CD8+ and CD4+ T cell responses reportedly exhibited substantial breadth. Non-spike TCR breadth was similar in vaccine and placebo recipients.

Libraries were prepared by immunoSEQ multiplex PCR; TCRdb keeps only in-frame clonotypes and omits some of them. This table has about 470,000 clones, 90% appearing once. As to treatment: around 19 received Ad26.COV2.S at low or high dose, single or two shots; about 5 received placebo; per-sample allocation not given. Sampling occurred on day 63 after the first vaccine or placebo injection. An Ad26 vector carrying the Wuhan-strain SARS-CoV-2 spike served as the vaccine. The CDR3 consists of 15 residues. The junction had 8 bases not matched to a gene; V was cut back by 6 bases and J by 0 bases. CDR1 is MNHEY and CDR2 is SVGEGT in the germline V gene. With regard to this clone: Antigen: not known.

The sequence was collected from a person aged 18 to 65 who received the Ad26.COV2.S COVID-19 vaccine or a placebo. The source material was peripheral blood, sampled in a trial of Ad26.COV2.S vaccine versus placebo. This chain links TRBV6-2 or TRBV6-3 with TRBJ2-7; 7 bases align to TRBD1. The CDR3 here is CASSSGGVRSYEQYF. CDR3 DNA: TGTGCCAGCAGCTCAGGGGGTGTGCGCTCCTACGAGCAGTACTTC.